The clone carrying this T cell receptor beta chain was detected only once. Antigen specificity is unknown. Next came a second PCR, run for about 7 to 12 cycles, which used a sample-barcoded 5' primer along with a J-beta primer mix. TCRdb ran MiXCR on the 5' RACE reads and lists one entry per CDR3 protein. The sample records about 1.5 million distinct CDR3 sequences, approximately 43% being singletons. This specimen comes from a study of blood T cells in healthy people across ages. The CDR3 runs to 14 residues. Germline V gene data show CDR1 as MNHNS and CDR2 as SASEGT. General study points: PBMCs went unsorted, and a conclusive naive versus antigen-experienced comparison was therefore prevented.

The V and J genes are TRBV6-1 and TRBJ2-7; D possibly corresponds to TRBD2 (6 bases). The DNA end is a closer match to TRBJ2-5, so the J assignment may be wrong. The TCR originated in a young woman in good health. Sequencing was carried out using blood. In nucleotides, the CDR3 is TGTGCCAGCAGTGAATTCACGGGAGATGAGACCCAGTACTTC. This translates into CASSEFTGDETQYF.